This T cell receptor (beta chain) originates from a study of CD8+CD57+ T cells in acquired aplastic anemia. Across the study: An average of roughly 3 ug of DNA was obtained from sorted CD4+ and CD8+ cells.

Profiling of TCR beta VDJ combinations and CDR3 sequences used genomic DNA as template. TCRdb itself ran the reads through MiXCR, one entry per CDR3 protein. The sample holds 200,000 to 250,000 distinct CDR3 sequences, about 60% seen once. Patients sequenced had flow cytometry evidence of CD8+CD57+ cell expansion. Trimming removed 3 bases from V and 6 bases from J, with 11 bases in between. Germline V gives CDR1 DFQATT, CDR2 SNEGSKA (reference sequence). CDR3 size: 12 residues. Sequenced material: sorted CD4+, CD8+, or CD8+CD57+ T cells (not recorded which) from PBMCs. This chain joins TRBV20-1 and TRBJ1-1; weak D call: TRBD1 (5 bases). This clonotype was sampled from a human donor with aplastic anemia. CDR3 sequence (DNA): TGCAGTGCTAGCCAGGGCCGGGCTGAAGCTTTCTTT. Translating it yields CSASQGRAEAFF.